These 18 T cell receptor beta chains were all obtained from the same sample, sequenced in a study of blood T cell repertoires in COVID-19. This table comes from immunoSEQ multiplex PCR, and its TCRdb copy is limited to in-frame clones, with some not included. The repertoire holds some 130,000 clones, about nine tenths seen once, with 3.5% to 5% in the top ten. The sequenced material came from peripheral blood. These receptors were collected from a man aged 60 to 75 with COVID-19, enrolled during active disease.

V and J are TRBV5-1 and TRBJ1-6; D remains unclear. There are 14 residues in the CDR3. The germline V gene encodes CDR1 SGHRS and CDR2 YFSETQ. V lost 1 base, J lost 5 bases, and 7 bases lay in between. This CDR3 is CASSLSQNNSPLHF. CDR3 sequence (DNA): TGCGCCAGCAGCTTGTCACAGAATAATTCACCCCTCCACTTT.

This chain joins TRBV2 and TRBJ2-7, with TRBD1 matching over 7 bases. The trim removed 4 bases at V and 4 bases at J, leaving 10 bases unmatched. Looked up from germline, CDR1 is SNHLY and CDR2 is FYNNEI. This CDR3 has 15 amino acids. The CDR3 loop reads CASSVWVPRGYEQYF. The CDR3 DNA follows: TGTGCCAGCAGTGTCTGGGTCCCCAGGGGGTACGAGCAGTACTTC.

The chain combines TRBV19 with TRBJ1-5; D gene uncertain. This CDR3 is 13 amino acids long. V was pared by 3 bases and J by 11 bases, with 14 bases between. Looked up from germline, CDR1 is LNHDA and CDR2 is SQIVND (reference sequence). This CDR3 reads CASSMGGEASQHF. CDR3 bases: TGTGCCAGTAGTATGGGTGGGGAGGCGTCCCAGCATTTT.

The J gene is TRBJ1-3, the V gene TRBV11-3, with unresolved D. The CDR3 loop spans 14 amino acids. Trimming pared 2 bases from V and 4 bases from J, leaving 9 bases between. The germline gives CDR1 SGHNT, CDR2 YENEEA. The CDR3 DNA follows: TGTGCCAGCAGCTTATTCTTCGGGGGAAACACCATATATTTT. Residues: CASSLFFGGNTIYF.

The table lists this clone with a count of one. This CDR3 is CASSPRASGTYNEQFF. The CDR3 region has the DNA TGTGCCAGCAGTCCCCGGGCTAGCGGGACCTACAATGAGCAGTTCTTC. This chain joins TRBV27 and TRBJ2-1, with 9 positions matching TRBD2. Germline V gene sequence: CDR1 MNHEY, CDR2 SMNVEV (reference sequence). After removal of 5 bases from V and 2 bases from J, the junction contained 7 bases not matched to a gene. The CDR3 covers 16 residues.

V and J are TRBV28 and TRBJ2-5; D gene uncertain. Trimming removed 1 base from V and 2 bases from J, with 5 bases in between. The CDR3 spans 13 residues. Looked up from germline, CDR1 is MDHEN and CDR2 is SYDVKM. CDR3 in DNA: TGTGCCAGCAGTTTATATTATCAAGAGACCCAGTACTTC. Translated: CASSLYYQETQYF.

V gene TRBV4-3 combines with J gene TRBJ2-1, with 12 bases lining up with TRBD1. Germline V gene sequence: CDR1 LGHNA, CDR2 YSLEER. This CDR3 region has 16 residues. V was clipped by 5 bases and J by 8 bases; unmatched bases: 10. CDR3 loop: CASSEAPGQGAHEQFF. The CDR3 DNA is TGCGCCAGCAGCGAGGCCCCGGGACAGGGGGCACATGAGCAGTTCTTC.

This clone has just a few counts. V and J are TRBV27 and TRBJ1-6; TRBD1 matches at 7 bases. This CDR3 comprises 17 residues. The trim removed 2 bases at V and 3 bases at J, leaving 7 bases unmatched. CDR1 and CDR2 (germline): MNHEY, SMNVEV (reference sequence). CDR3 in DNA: TGTGCCAGCAGTTTAACAGGGGCACCTTACTATAATTCACCCCTCCACTTT. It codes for CASSLTGAPYYNSPLHF.

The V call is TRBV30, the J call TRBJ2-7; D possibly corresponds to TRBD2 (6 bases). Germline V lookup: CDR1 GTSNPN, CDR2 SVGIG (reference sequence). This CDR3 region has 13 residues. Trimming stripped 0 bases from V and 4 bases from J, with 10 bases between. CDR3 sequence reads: CAWSVGTEYEQYF. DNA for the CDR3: TGTGCCTGGAGTGTAGGGACTGAATACGAGCAGTACTTC.

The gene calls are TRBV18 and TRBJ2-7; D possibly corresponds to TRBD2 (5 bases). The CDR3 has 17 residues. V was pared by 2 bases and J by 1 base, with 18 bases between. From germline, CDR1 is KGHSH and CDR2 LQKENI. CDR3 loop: CASSPTSVAFQSYEQYF. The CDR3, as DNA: TGTGCCAGCTCACCAACTAGTGTGGCTTTCCAGTCCTACGAGCAGTACTTC.

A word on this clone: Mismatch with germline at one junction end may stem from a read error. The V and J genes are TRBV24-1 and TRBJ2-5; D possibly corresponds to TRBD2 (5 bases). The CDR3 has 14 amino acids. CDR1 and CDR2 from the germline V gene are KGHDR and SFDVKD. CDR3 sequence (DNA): TGTGCCACCAATGATCGCACTAGGGAAGAGACCCAGTACTTC. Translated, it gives CATNDRTREETQYF.

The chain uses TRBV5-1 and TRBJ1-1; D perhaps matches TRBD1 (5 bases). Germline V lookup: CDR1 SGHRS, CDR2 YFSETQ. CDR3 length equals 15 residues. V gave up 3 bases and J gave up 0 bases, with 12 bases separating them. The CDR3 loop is CASSSLDTLNTEAFF. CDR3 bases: TGCGCCAGCAGCTCCTTGGACACCTTGAACACTGAAGCTTTCTTT.

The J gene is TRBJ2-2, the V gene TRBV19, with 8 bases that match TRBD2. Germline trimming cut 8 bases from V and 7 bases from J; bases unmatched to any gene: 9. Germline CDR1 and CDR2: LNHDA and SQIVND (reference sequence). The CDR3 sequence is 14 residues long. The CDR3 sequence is CASAREGRGGELFF. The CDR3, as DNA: TGTGCCAGTGCCCGGGAGGGGCGCGGCGGGGAGCTGTTTTTT. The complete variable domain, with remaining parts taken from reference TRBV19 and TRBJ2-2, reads DGGITQSPKYLFRKEGQNVTLSCEQNLNHDAMYWYRQDPGQGLRLIYYSQIVNDFQKGDIAEGYSVSREKKESFPLTVTSAQKNPTAFYLCASAREGRGGELFFGEGSRLTVL.

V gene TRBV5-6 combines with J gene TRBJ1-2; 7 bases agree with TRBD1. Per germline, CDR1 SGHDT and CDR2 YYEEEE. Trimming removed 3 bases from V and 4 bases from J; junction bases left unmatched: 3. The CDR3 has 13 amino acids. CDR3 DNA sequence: TGTGCCAGCAGCTCGGGGACAGCCTATGGCTACACCTTC. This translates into CASSSGTAYGYTF.

The CDR3 region is CASSRQYHSTQYF. CDR3 in DNA: TGTGCCAGCAGCCGCCAGTACCATTCTACGCAGTATTTT. The chain has TRBV6-5 and TRBJ2-3; no definite D call. The CDR3 length is 13 residues. CDR1 and CDR2 from the germline V gene are MNHEY and SVGAGI. The V end was cut by 6 bases, the J end by 8 bases, with 15 bases between.

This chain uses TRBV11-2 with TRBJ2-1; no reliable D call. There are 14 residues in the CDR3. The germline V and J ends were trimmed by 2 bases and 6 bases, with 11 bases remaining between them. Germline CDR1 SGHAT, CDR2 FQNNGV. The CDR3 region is CASSLSAGVNEQFF. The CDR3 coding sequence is TGTGCCAGCAGCTTATCGGCAGGCGTCAATGAGCAGTTCTTC.

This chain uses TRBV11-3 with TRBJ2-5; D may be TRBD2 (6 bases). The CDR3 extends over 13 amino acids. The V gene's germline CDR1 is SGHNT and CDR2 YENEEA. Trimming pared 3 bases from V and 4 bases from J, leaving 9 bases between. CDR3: CASSLGGSETQYF. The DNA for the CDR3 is TGTGCCAGCAGCTTGGGGGGATCAGAGACCCAGTACTTC.

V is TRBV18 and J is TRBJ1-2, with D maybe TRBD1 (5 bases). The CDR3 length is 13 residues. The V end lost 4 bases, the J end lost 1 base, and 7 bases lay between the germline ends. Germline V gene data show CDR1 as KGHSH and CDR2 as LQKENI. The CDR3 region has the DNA TGTGCCAGCTCACAGGGGCTTAACTATGGCTACACCTTC. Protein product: CASSQGLNYGYTF.